Included here is one T cell receptor beta chain sequence, with context. As handled by the study authors: Reference gene primer amplification gave nucleated cell count estimates. The repertoire was sequenced with immunoSEQ multiplex PCR; TCRdb's copy has only in-frame clones and lacks some. V, J and clone size are those of that table, while D and trimming were read from the DNA. The sample contains 400,000 or so clones, 70% to 90% of which appear only once. This entry is derived from a study of blood T cell repertoires in COVID-19. Study at large: Whether acute or convalescent, the COVID-19 samples came from the United States, Italy and Spain. T cells, B-cell-depleted T cells, or PBMCs supplied cDNA or gDNA.

CDR1 LNHDA and CDR2 SQIVND come from the germline V gene (reference sequence). The CDR3 runs to 13 residues. V dropped 7 bases and J dropped 1; count of bases not matched to a gene: 1. This rearrangement joins TRBV19 to TRBJ1-1; 9 nucleotides line up with TRBD1. The sequenced sample was peripheral blood. This receptor was identified in a young man with COVID-19, enrolled during active disease. The chain's CDR3 is CASMTGGNTEAFF. The CDR3 DNA follows: TGTGCCAGTATGACAGGGGGGAACACTGAAGCTTTCTTT.